In this sample, the clone carrying this T cell receptor beta chain turned up a few times. The sample comes from a study of blood T cells in healthy people across ages. This CDR3 has 15 amino acids. The germline V gene encodes CDR1 SGHDT and CDR2 YYEEEE. The J segment lost 7 bases and the V segment lost 5 bases, leaving 4 bases of the junction unmatched. Together with a sample-barcoded 5' primer, a J-beta primer mix was included in a second PCR lasting roughly 6 to 12 cycles. One entry per CDR3 protein, called by TCRdb with MiXCR from the 5' RACE reads. Of approximately 600,000 distinct CDR3 sequences listed, roughly three fifths are singletons.

This TCR was sampled from a man aged 55 to 70 in good health. Sequencing was carried out using blood. The chain carries TRBV5-6 and TRBJ2-1; 15 bases are shared with TRBD2. The CDR3 region has the DNA TGTGCCAGCAGGCGGGGGACTAGCGGGAGGAATGAGCAGTTCTTC. Residues: CASRRGTSGRNEQFF.